This TCR beta chain stems from a study of CD8 T cells in Susac syndrome (dated by TCRdb to between 2018 and 2020). Describing the broader study: The study used repertoire sequencing to test whether antigen drove CD8+ T cell activation and differentiation in Susac syndrome. Points the paper makes about the study in general: The number of individuals in the TCR sequencing and HLA analysis was recognized as being relatively small.

RNA was extracted using the RNeasy kit, and roughly 0.5 to 1 microgram was reverse transcribed with random hexamers. TCR beta CDR3 regions were amplified with the immunoSEQ multiplex PCR assay covering 54 Vbeta and 13 Jbeta segments. PCR amplification bias was corrected by using a synthetic template baseline for primer optimization and computational correction. The study's processing was this. Reads were assigned to V, D and J genes according to IMGT and analyzed in immunoSEQ Analyzer, with only productive sequences retained. Clonality was computed as one minus Shannon entropy normalized by log2 of the number of productive unique sequences. Public and private clones were assessed among the 100 most prevalent clones of each patient and control. Clones were defined as Susac-specific if absent from the healthy and MS cohorts, from over a thousand published viral clones and from other ImmuneACCESS disease sequences. The public reads were reanalyzed by TCRdb: fastp trimming at Q25, MiXCR alignment, in-frame beta chains only. When rows share a CDR3 protein, they turn into one entry using the most common DNA and genes. TCRdb, not the authors, supplied the V and J calls. Within this sample are 150,000 to 250,000 distinct CDR3 sequences, with around 96% of them counted one time only. The ten largest clones add up to 0.093% of the sample.

High-throughput TCR beta sequencing profiled peripheral blood CD8+ and CD4+ T cells from healthy donors, Susac syndrome patients and multiple sclerosis patients. Treatment-naive patients with stable or active relapsing-remitting disease fulfilling revised McDonald criteria were used as multiple sclerosis controls. Bulk CD8+ and CD4+ T cells were purified magnetically by negative isolation, whereas CD8+ TEMRA cells were enriched by FACS. Blood was collected in EDTA tubes and processed within 24 hours, with PBMCs isolated through density gradient centrifugation. PBMCs intended for TCR sequencing were cryopreserved in liquid nitrogen and thawed later in a water bath at 37 degrees C. The sorted or isolated CD4+, CD8+ and CD8+ TEMRA cells reached a purity of at least 90%. Concerning this clonotype: Its antigen specificity is not known. No qualities accompany the bases; no much larger clone lies one base away.

CDR1 MGHRA and CDR2 YSYEKL were looked up in the germline V gene. The V end loses 4 bases and the J end loses 0 bases, and a stretch of 9 bases separates them. The CDR3 covers 14 residues, taking in both the cysteine and the phenylalanine. The entry retains the CDR3 DNA only, 42 bases that are in frame from base 1. The chain was built from TRBV4-1 and TRBJ1-1, with TRBD1 perhaps the D gene, on 6 matching bases. This TCR was sampled from a human donor with multiple sclerosis. Sequenced input: CD4+ T cells from PBMCs. CDR3 loop: CASSRGTLNTEAFF. Here is the DNA: TGCGCCAGCAGCCGAGGGACACTGAACACTGAAGCTTTCTTT.